A selection of T cell receptor beta chains follows, all from one sample in a study of regulatory T cells in long-lasting Graves disease. TCRdb ran MiXCR on the multiplex PCR reads and lists one entry per CDR3 protein. The table records about 520,000 distinct CDR3 sequences, about 12% of them present only once. These data were likewise used in another study, on T cells in Graves' hyperthyroidism and ophthalmopathy.

This specimen consisted of peripheral blood mononuclear cells (PBMCs), obtained at new diagnosis, from a patient treated with antithyroid drugs. The receptors come from a woman in her twenties or thirties with Graves disease. Both conserved end residues are part of each CDR3. The order of the fields is V gene, J gene, clone size, CDR3 protein. Expanded clones are given a class, and other clones once, few, many or no size at all.

>TRBV28|TRBJ2-3|few
CASSRLGEAPDTQYF
>TRBV30|TRBJ2-3|many
CAWSPPTDTQYF
>TRBV25-1|TRBJ1-3|many
CASSTHDGDPGNTIYF
>TRBV20-1|TRBJ1-5|.
CSASAGYYQPQHF
>TRBV11-1|TRBJ1-1|many
CASRRQGDTEAFF
>TRBV11-3|TRBJ1-1|many
CASSLLPRDRAEAFF
>TRBV9|TRBJ1-6|few
CASGRTGTANSPLHF
>TRBV12-3/TRBV12-4|TRBJ2-1|many
CASSLRLAGGMNEQFF
>TRBV4-1|TRBJ1-1|few
CASSQGKTFPMNTEAFF
>TRBV4-1|TRBJ1-3|.
CASSQDPRAGPGNTIYF
>TRBV6-5|TRBJ2-7|once
CASSYSLWTGAYEQYF
>TRBV14|TRBJ2-1|few
CASSQWGLDTQEQFF
>TRBV28|TRBJ1-4|many
CASRPLTGGANEKLFF
>TRBV10-3|TRBJ1-1|many
CAISSPTMGLEAFF
>TRBV12-3/TRBV12-4|TRBJ2-1|few
CASSFVLSSSYNEQFF
>TRBV12-3/TRBV12-4|TRBJ2-1|many
CASSFTGGVENEQFF
>TRBV18|TRBJ1-1|many
CASSPRQAMNTEAFF
>TRBV19|TRBJ1-3|.
CASISFSGNTIYF
>TRBV10-3|TRBJ1-1|many
CAISEFVVNTEAFF
>TRBV5-6|TRBJ2-4|.
CASSEGLILAKNIQYF
>TRBV6-2/TRBV6-3|TRBJ2-6|few
CASSSSNSGANVLTF
>TRBV20-1|TRBJ2-7|many
CSARDPVLAGPHYEQYF
>TRBV7-9|TRBJ1-1|few
CASSFSTTEAFF
>TRBV6-5|TRBJ2-7|few
CASSSRGGPTYEQYF